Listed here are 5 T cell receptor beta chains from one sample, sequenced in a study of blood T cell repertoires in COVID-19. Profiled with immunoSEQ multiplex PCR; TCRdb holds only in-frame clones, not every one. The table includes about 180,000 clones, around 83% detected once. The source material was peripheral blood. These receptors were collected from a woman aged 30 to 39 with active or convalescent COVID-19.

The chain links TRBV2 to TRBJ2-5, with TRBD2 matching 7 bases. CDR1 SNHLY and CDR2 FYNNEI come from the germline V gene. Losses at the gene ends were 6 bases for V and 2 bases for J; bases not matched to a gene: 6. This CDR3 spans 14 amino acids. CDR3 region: CASRGGTTQETQYF. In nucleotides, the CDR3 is TGTGCCAGCAGGGGGGGGACTACACAAGAGACCCAGTACTTC.

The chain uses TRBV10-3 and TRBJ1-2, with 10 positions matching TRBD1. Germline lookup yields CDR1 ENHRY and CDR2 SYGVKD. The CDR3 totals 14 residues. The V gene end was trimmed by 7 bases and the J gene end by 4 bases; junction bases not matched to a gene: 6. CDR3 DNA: TGTGCCATCACCCCGACAGGGGGCGGCTATGGCTACACCTTC. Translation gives CAITPTGGGYGYTF.

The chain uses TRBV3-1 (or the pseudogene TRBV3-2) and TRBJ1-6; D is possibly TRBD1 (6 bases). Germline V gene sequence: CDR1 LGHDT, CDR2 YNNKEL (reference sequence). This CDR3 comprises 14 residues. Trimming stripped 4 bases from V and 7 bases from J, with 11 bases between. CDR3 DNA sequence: TGTGCCAGCAGCCGGCACAGGGAGAATTCACCCCTCCACTTT. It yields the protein CASSRHRENSPLHF.

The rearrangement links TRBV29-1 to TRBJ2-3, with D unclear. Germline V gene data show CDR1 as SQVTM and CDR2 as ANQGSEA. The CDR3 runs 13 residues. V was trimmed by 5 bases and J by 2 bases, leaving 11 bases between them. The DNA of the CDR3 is TGCAGCGTTTCCAGGTACCCCACAGATACGCAGTATTTT. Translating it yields CSVSRYPTDTQYF.

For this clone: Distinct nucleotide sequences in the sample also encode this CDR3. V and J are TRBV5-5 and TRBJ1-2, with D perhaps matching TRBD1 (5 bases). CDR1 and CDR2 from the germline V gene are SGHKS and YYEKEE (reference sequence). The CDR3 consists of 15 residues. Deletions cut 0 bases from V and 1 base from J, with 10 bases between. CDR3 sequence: CASSLGGGYNYGYTF. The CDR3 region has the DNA TGTGCCAGCAGCTTGGGCGGGGGTTATAACTATGGCTACACCTTC.